One sample yielded the 7 T cell receptor beta chains listed below, sequenced in a study of T cells after yellow fever vaccination. TCRdb re-called the 5' RACE reads through MiXCR, storing one row per CDR3 protein. The data contain 250,000 to 400,000 distinct CDR3 sequences, about 4% of them singletons. The specimen comprised PBMCs, sampled 5 days after the yellow fever booster vaccination. The receptor set was obtained from a man aged 18 to 29 who received the YFV17D yellow fever vaccine.

The rearrangement links TRBV7-9 to TRBJ1-2, with D unresolved. V was shortened by 3 bases and J by 10 bases, with 12 bases between the two germline ends. The CDR3 loop spans 12 amino acids. Germline V lookup: CDR1 SEHNR, CDR2 FQNEAQ (reference sequence). The CDR3 reads CASSFIGGNYTF. The DNA of the CDR3 is TGTGCCAGCAGCTTTATTGGAGGAAACTACACCTTC.

This clonotype has more than one count but fewer than ten. The genes are TRBV5-1 and TRBJ1-6; unclear D gene. The ends were cut back, 4 bases at V and 8 bases at J, with 16 bases in the middle. Germline CDR1 and CDR2: SGHRS and YFSETQ. This CDR3 comprises 15 residues. The CDR3, as DNA: TGCGCCAGCAGCCAAGCAGGACGGCCTGATTCACCCCTCCACTTT. It translates to CASSQAGRPDSPLHF.

This clonotype was seen a few times. V gene TRBV20-1 combines with J gene TRBJ1-1, with 7 nucleotides matching TRBD1. V was pared by 0 bases and J by 2 bases, with 3 bases of the junction left unmatched. The CDR3 extends over 14 amino acids. Germline V gene sequence: CDR1 DFQATT, CDR2 SNEGSKA (reference sequence). The CDR3 DNA sequence: TGCAGTGCTAGAGACTACAGGGGTAACACTGAAGCTTTCTTT. Protein sequence: CSARDYRGNTEAFF.

This clonotype was found a few times. The chain uses TRBV4-1 and TRBJ2-5; D is tentatively TRBD1 or TRBD2 (5 bases each). Looked up from germline, CDR1 is MGHRA and CDR2 is YSYEKL. The CDR3 has 18 amino acids. V was clipped by 1 base and J by 8 bases, with 26 bases between them. CDR3 in amino acids: CASSQVKSGPEVIGTQYF. In nucleotides, the CDR3 is TGCGCCAGCAGCCAAGTTAAATCGGGACCCGAGGTGATAGGAACCCAGTACTTC.

This clonotype was observed a few times. V usage is TRBV4-2 and J usage is TRBJ2-1, with D maybe TRBD1 (5 bases). CDR1 and CDR2 from the germline V gene are LGHNA and YNFKEQ. The V end was cut by 3 bases, the J end by 1 base, with 19 bases between. The CDR3 is 18 residues long. The CDR3 here is CASSQIGAQVGSYNEQFF. The CDR3 DNA is TGTGCCAGCAGCCAGATAGGGGCACAGGTGGGATCCTACAATGAGCAGTTCTTC.

V gene TRBV12-3 or TRBV12-4 combines with J gene TRBJ2-3, with D possibly being TRBD1 (7 bases). V was clipped by 7 bases and J by 6 bases, with 11 bases between them. The length of the CDR3 is 12 residues. The DNA of the CDR3 is TGTGCCAGCAAGCCAGGGGGGGATACGCAGTATTTT. Its protein is CASKPGGDTQYF.

This chain connects TRBV4-1 to TRBJ2-1; 15 bases are shared with TRBD2. V trimming: 4 bases; J trimming: 5 bases; junction bases outside the gene matches: 6. The germline CDR1 and CDR2 sequences are MGHRA and YSYEKL. This CDR3 has 17 residues. The CDR3 nucleotides are TGCGCCAGCAGCCTCGGGACTAGCGGGGGGACGAACAATGAGCAGTTCTTC. Its translation is CASSLGTSGGTNNEQFF.